This is a list of T cell receptor beta chains from one sample in a study of CD8 T cells in Susac syndrome. A single record per CDR3 protein comes from TCRdb applying MiXCR to the immunoSEQ multiplex PCR reads. Here the sample spans approximately 120,000 distinct CDR3 sequences, 90% to 95% being singletons. The sequenced sample was CD8+ T cells from PBMCs. The source is a human donor with Susac syndrome. CDR3s include the opening cysteine and the closing phenylalanine or tryptophan. D genes are given only for firm matches. Clone size appears in some rows only: once, few, many, or a class for an expanded clone.

- | - | TRBJ2-7 | TRBV23-1 | CASRSKRPSYEQYF | TGCGCCAGCAGATCCAAAAGACCCTCCTACGAGCAGTACTTC
- | - | TRBJ2-1 | TRBV3-1 | CASSVNGAESYNEQFF | TGTGCCAGCAGCGTTAACGGGGCTGAGTCCTACAATGAGCAGTTCTTC
once | - | TRBJ1-3 | TRBV5-1 | CASSLEDPFSSGNTIYF | TGCGCCAGCAGCTTAGAGGATCCTTTCAGCTCTGGAAACACCATATATTTT
- | TRBD2 | TRBJ2-1 | TRBV29-1 | CSVVTPRGLYNEQFF | TGCAGCGTTGTCACTCCGCGGGGGTTATACAATGAGCAGTTCTTC
- | - | TRBJ1-1 | TRBV6-5 | CASSKSGVNTEAFF | TGTGCCAGCAGCAAGTCCGGGGTGAACACTGAAGCTTTCTTT
once | - | TRBJ1-5 | TRBV12-3/TRBV12-4 | CASSTRWQANSNQPQHF | TGTGCCAGCAGTACCCGTTGGCAGGCCAATAGCAATCAGCCCCAGCATTTT
- | TRBD1 | TRBJ1-5 | TRBV27 | CASRLTGDQPQHF | TGTGCCAGCAGGTTGACAGGGGATCAGCCCCAGCATTTT
- | TRBD1 | TRBJ1-1 | TRBV7-9 | CASRPGQQMNTEAFF | TGTGCCAGCAGGCCGGGACAGCAAATGAACACTGAAGCTTTCTTT
- | - | TRBJ2-7 | TRBV27 | CASSPASVPPAYEQYF | TGTGCCAGCAGTCCCGCGAGCGTACCCCCAGCGTACGAGCAGTACTTC
once | - | TRBJ2-7 | TRBV2 | CASSDPDYYEQYF | TGTGCCAGCAGTGACCCGGACTACTACGAGCAGTACTTC
- | - | TRBJ1-1 | TRBV20-1 | CSARGLTSAMNTEAFF | TGCAGTGCTAGAGGGTTAACATCAGCCATGAACACTGAAGCTTTCTTT
- | TRBD1 | TRBJ2-7 | TRBV7-3 | CASSFGQGDFEQYF | TGTGCCAGCAGCTTCGGACAGGGAGATTTCGAGCAGTACTTC
- | TRBD2 | TRBJ2-5 | TRBV6-2/TRBV6-3 | CASSYPTSGQETQYF | TGTGCCAGCAGTTATCCGACTAGCGGCCAAGAGACCCAGTACTTC
few | TRBD1 | TRBJ2-5 | TRBV19 | CASSWTGGEETQYF | TGTGCCAGTTCTTGGACAGGGGGGGAAGAGACCCAGTACTTC
- | - | TRBJ1-5 | TRBV2 | CASSRDKDSNQPQHF | TGTGCCAGCAGTCGGGACAAGGATAGCAATCAGCCCCAGCATTTT
- | - | TRBJ2-4 | TRBV6-5 | CASSYSTGTAKNIQYF | TGTGCCAGCAGTTACTCCACGGGGACAGCCAAAAACATTCAGTACTTC
once | TRBD1 | TRBJ2-1 | TRBV5-1 | CASSHRQGPLNEQFF | TGCGCCAGCAGCCACCGACAGGGGCCTCTCAATGAGCAGTTCTTC
- | - | TRBJ2-2 | TRBV4-3 | CASSQQGPNTGELFF | TGCGCCAGCAGCCAACAGGGACCGAACACCGGGGAGCTGTTTTTT
- | - | TRBJ2-7 | TRBV11-2 | CASSSRYEQYF | TGTGCCAGCAGCTCTCGTTACGAGCAGTACTTC
- | TRBD2 | TRBJ2-7 | TRBV4-2 | CASSQDLKGRNLLAGDEQYF | TGTGCCAGCAGCCAAGATCTAAAGGGACGGAACCTACTAGCGGGAGACGAGCAGTACTTC
- | - | TRBJ2-6 | TRBV6-5 | CASVTTGGSGANVLTF | TGTGCCAGCGTTACGACAGGAGGCTCTGGGGCCAACGTCCTGACTTTC
few | TRBD1 | TRBJ2-3 | TRBV4-2 | CASSPVEGTGSDTQYF | TGTGCCAGCAGCCCTGTTGAGGGGACAGGGTCGGATACGCAGTATTTT
- | TRBD1 | TRBJ1-1 | TRBV11-2 | CASSRDRGPEAFF | TGTGCCAGCAGCCGGGACAGGGGGCCTGAAGCTTTCTTT
- | TRBD1 | TRBJ2-3 | TRBV30 | CAWSARTGWTDTQYF | TGTGCCTGGAGTGCCCGGACAGGGTGGACAGATACGCAGTATTTT
once | - | TRBJ2-6 | TRBV6-1 | CASGGASGANVLTF | TGTGCCAGCGGGGGGGCATCTGGGGCCAACGTCCTGACTTTC
- | TRBD2 | TRBJ2-1 | TRBV6-5 | CASSETSGGPNEQFF | TGTGCCAGCAGCGAGACTAGCGGGGGGCCCAATGAGCAGTTCTTC
- | - | TRBJ1-6 | TRBV7-2 | CASSPRSSYNSPLHF | TGTGCCAGCAGCCCGAGGAGCTCCTATAATTCACCCCTCCACTTT
- | - | TRBJ2-5 | TRBV11-1 | CASSLGGGLETQYF | TGTGCCAGCAGCTTAGGTGGGGGCCTTGAGACCCAGTACTTC
- | - | TRBJ1-1 | TRBV30 | CAWSLSGDSEAFF | TGTGCCTGGAGTTTGTCTGGGGACTCTGAAGCTTTCTTT
few | - | TRBJ2-2 | TRBV7-3 | CASSLGARNTGELFF | TGTGCCAGCAGCTTAGGGGCTCGGAACACCGGGGAGCTGTTTTTT
- | TRBD1 | TRBJ1-1 | TRBV6-2/TRBV6-3 | CASSGQGRVTEAFF | TGTGCCAGCAGTGGACAGGGCAGGGTGACTGAAGCTTTCTTT
- | - | TRBJ1-2 | TRBV4-3 | CASSRRGAGAYGYTF | TGCGCCAGCAGCCGACGCGGCGCAGGGGCCTATGGCTACACCTTC
once | - | TRBJ2-1 | TRBV27 | CASSLRSGLEQFF | TGTGCCAGCAGTTTACGTTCGGGACTTGAGCAGTTCTTC
- | - | TRBJ1-5 | TRBV27 | CASSLLGDQQPQHF | TGTGCCAGCAGTCTCCTGGGGGATCAGCAGCCCCAGCATTTT
- | - | TRBJ2-3 | TRBV6-2/TRBV6-3 | CASRQTDTQYF | TGTGCCAGCAGACAGACAGATACGCAGTATTTT
- | TRBD2 | TRBJ2-3 | TRBV5-1 | CASSLSLAGLTDTQYF | TGCGCCAGCAGCTTATCACTAGCGGGGCTCACAGATACGCAGTATTTT
- | - | TRBJ2-2 | TRBV27 | CASSWVGSGELFF | TGTGCCAGCAGTTGGGTGGGGTCCGGGGAGCTGTTTTTT
- | - | TRBJ2-1 | TRBV7-3 | CASSLAAAAGPNEQFF | TGTGCCAGCAGCCTCGCGGCGGCGGCGGGTCCCAATGAGCAGTTCTTC
- | - | TRBJ1-1 | TRBV15 | CATSRDGMNTEAFF | TGTGCCACCAGCAGAGACGGGATGAACACTGAAGCTTTCTTT
- | - | TRBJ1-3 | TRBV25-1 | CASSEPGTEGTIYF | TGTGCCAGCAGTGAACCCGGGACCGAGGGCACCATATATTTT
- | - | TRBJ1-1 | TRBV30 | CAWSLGGGMAFF | TGTGCCTGGAGCCTGGGAGGGGGTATGGCTTTCTTT
- | TRBD1 | TRBJ2-7 | TRBV5-6 | CASSFGDRADEQYF | TGTGCCAGCAGCTTCGGGGACAGGGCGGACGAGCAGTACTTC
- | - | TRBJ2-7 | TRBV5-1 | CASSFSGSSYEQYF | TGCGCCAGCAGCTTTTCTGGGAGCTCCTACGAGCAGTACTTC
few | - | TRBJ1-4 | TRBV19 | CASRRGLHSNEKLFF | TGTGCCAGCAGAAGAGGGTTACATTCTAATGAAAAACTGTTTTTT
- | TRBD1 | TRBJ1-1 | TRBV13 | CASSLGWGRTGDEAFF | TGTGCCAGCAGCTTAGGTTGGGGACGGACAGGGGATGAAGCTTTCTTT
- | - | TRBJ2-5 | TRBV5-4 | CASSLEAAQGSQETQYF | TGTGCCAGCAGCTTGGAGGCGGCCCAGGGGTCCCAAGAGACCCAGTACTTC
- | - | TRBJ1-2 | TRBV2 | CASRPRGVDGYTF | TGTGCCAGCAGACCCAGGGGAGTGGATGGCTACACCTTC
- | TRBD1 | TRBJ2-7 | TRBV6-6 | CASWTGFQDEQYF | TGTGCCAGCTGGACAGGGTTTCAAGACGAGCAGTACTTC
- | TRBD1 | TRBJ1-1 | TRBV6-2/TRBV6-3 | CAVLGASEGQSSEAFF | TGTGCCGTCCTCGGGGCATCTGAGGGACAGAGCTCTGAAGCTTTCTTT
- | TRBD2 | TRBJ2-1 | TRBV5-6 | CASSGGLGSHEQFF | TGTGCCAGCAGCGGAGGACTAGGATCCCATGAGCAGTTCTTC
- | - | TRBJ2-5 | TRBV28 | CASSLAGLNQETQYF | TGTGCCAGCAGTTTAGCAGGGCTAAACCAAGAGACCCAGTACTTC
- | TRBD1 | TRBJ1-2 | TRBV13 | CASSLGTGGEYGYTF | TGTGCCAGCAGCTTAGGGACAGGGGGTGAATATGGCTACACCTTC
- | - | TRBJ2-3 | TRBV12-3/TRBV12-4 | CASSLAGGRTDTQYF | TGTGCCAGCAGTTTAGCGGGGGGCCGCACAGATACGCAGTATTTT
- | TRBD1 | TRBJ2-7 | TRBV14 | CASSQELTGTYEQYF | TGTGCCAGCAGCCAAGAGTTGACAGGGACCTACGAGCAGTACTTC
- | - | TRBJ1-2 | TRBV14 | CASSQGRSWDTRTLNYGYTF | TGTGCCAGCAGCCAAGGAAGATCGTGGGACACCAGAACCCTAAACTATGGCTACACCTTC
- | - | TRBJ1-1 | TRBV6-5 | CASSYSRWFGVNTEAFF | TGTGCCAGCAGTTACTCGAGGTGGTTTGGGGTGAACACTGAAGCTTTCTTT
once | - | TRBJ2-4 | TRBV30 | CAWSDGSLAKNIQYF | TGTGCCTGGAGCGACGGGAGTTTAGCCAAAAACATTCAGTACTTC
once | - | TRBJ1-1 | TRBV5-4 | CASSIQTTEAFF | TGTGCCAGCAGCATACAGACTACTGAAGCTTTCTTT
- | - | TRBJ1-2 | TRBV20-1 | CRTRRKDSYGYTF | TGCAGGACGCGACGCAAAGACTCCTATGGCTACACCTTC